Listed below are T cell receptor beta chains from one sample, sequenced in a study of post-analysis software for immune sequencing data. TCRdb re-called the PCR reads through MiXCR, storing one row per CDR3 protein. The sample shows some 690,000 distinct CDR3 sequences, approximately 59% of them seen only once. The sample consisted of blood. All receptors come from a girl aged 2-10 years with multiple sclerosis. CDR3s include the opening cysteine and the closing phenylalanine or tryptophan. The order of the fields is CDR3 DNA, CDR3 protein, D gene, V gene, J gene, clone size. A D gene is named only where the DNA matches it firmly. Expanded clones are given a class, and other clones once, few, many or no size at all.

CDR3 DNA: TGCAGCGTCTCGCTGGGGGTCGAGCAGTACTTC
CDR3 protein: CSVSLGVEQYF
D gene: NA
V gene: TRBV29-1
J gene: TRBJ2-7
clone size: NA

CDR3 DNA: TGTGCCAGCAGCCAAAGGGGGAGCCGGGAGACCCAGTACTTC
CDR3 protein: CASSQRGSRETQYF
D gene: NA
V gene: TRBV14
J gene: TRBJ2-5
clone size: few

CDR3 DNA: TGTGCCAGCAGCCCCCCGGGGGGATATGAGCAGTTCTTC
CDR3 protein: CASSPPGGYEQFF
D gene: TRBD2
V gene: TRBV14
J gene: TRBJ2-1
clone size: NA

CDR3 DNA: TGTGCCAGCAGCCGGACTACGGAGGACAATGAGCAGTTCTTC
CDR3 protein: CASSRTTEDNEQFF
D gene: NA
V gene: TRBV7-9
J gene: TRBJ2-1
clone size: NA

CDR3 DNA: TGTGCCAGCTCACCAGTGCAAGAGACCCAGTACTTC
CDR3 protein: CASSPVQETQYF
D gene: NA
V gene: TRBV18
J gene: TRBJ2-5
clone size: NA

CDR3 DNA: TGCGCCAGCAGCTTGCCCTCATATCCGGACGAGCAGTACTTC
CDR3 protein: CASSLPSYPDEQYF
D gene: NA
V gene: TRBV5-1
J gene: TRBJ2-7
clone size: NA

CDR3 DNA: TGTACCAGCAGCTTAGCTGTTGGGGCCTATGGCTACACCTTC
CDR3 protein: CTSSLAVGAYGYTF
D gene: NA
V gene: TRBV11-2
J gene: TRBJ1-2
clone size: few

CDR3 DNA: TGCAGTGCTGATCTAGCGGGAGTGGGAAATGAGCAGTTCTTC
CDR3 protein: CSADLAGVGNEQFF
D gene: TRBD2
V gene: TRBV20-1
J gene: TRBJ2-1
clone size: NA

CDR3 DNA: TGTGCCATCAACCCGGGACTAGAAAATGAGCAGTTCTTC
CDR3 protein: CAINPGLENEQFF
D gene: TRBD2
V gene: TRBV10-3
J gene: TRBJ2-1
clone size: NA

CDR3 DNA: TGCGCCAGCAGCTTGGAAGGGCAGAGCGCTGAGCAGTTCTTC
CDR3 protein: CASSLEGQSAEQFF
D gene: NA
V gene: TRBV5-1
J gene: TRBJ2-1
clone size: few

CDR3 DNA: TGTGCCAGCACCTTGGACACCCCTCGAGGCTACACCTTC
CDR3 protein: CASTLDTPRGYTF
D gene: NA
V gene: TRBV12-3/TRBV12-4
J gene: TRBJ1-2
clone size: NA

CDR3 DNA: TGCAGCGGCCGGACAAGCTCCTACAATGAGCAGTTCTTC
CDR3 protein: CSGRTSSYNEQFF
D gene: NA
V gene: TRBV29-1
J gene: TRBJ2-1
clone size: few

CDR3 DNA: TGTGCCAGCAGCGTAGAAATAGCGGGAGTGGAGCAGTTCTTC
CDR3 protein: CASSVEIAGVEQFF
D gene: TRBD2
V gene: TRBV9
J gene: TRBJ2-1
clone size: NA

CDR3 DNA: TGTGCCAGCAGTAAGCTTCATGAGCAGTTCTTC
CDR3 protein: CASSKLHEQFF
D gene: NA
V gene: TRBV12-3/TRBV12-4
J gene: TRBJ2-1
clone size: NA

CDR3 DNA: TGCAGCGTTGAGGAGGGGACGGTGGGTAATGAGCAGTTCTTC
CDR3 protein: CSVEEGTVGNEQFF
D gene: NA
V gene: TRBV29-1
J gene: TRBJ2-1
clone size: few

CDR3 DNA: TGCAGTGCTAGCGGACTAGCGGGAGCTACGAATGAGCAGTTCTTC
CDR3 protein: CSASGLAGATNEQFF
D gene: TRBD2
V gene: TRBV20-1
J gene: TRBJ2-1
clone size: NA

CDR3 DNA: TGTGCCAGCAGCTCTTCAGGACTCAACCACTATGGCTACACCTTC
CDR3 protein: CASSSSGLNHYGYTF
D gene: NA
V gene: TRBV7-9
J gene: TRBJ1-2
clone size: NA

CDR3 DNA: TGTGCCAGCTATCCTCAGCGGTCCTACAATGAGCAGTTCTTC
CDR3 protein: CASYPQRSYNEQFF
D gene: NA
V gene: TRBV7-9
J gene: TRBJ2-1
clone size: NA

CDR3 DNA: TGTGCCAGCAGTACTAGGACTAGCGGCTCCTACAATGAGCAGTACTTC
CDR3 protein: CASSTRTSGSYNEQYF
D gene: TRBD2
V gene: TRBV12-3/TRBV12-4
J gene: TRBJ2-5
clone size: once

CDR3 DNA: TGCAGCGTGTCGGGACAGGAATTCCCCTATGGCTACACCTTC
CDR3 protein: CSVSGQEFPYGYTF
D gene: TRBD1
V gene: TRBV29-1
J gene: TRBJ1-2
clone size: NA

CDR3 DNA: TGTGCCAGCAGCGTACAGGGAAGGCAGACCCAGTACTTC
CDR3 protein: CASSVQGRQTQYF
D gene: NA
V gene: TRBV12-3/TRBV12-4
J gene: TRBJ2-5
clone size: once

CDR3 DNA: TGCAGTGCTAGCGAACTTAGCCTTGGGTCGGATGAGCAGTACTTC
CDR3 protein: CSASELSLGSDEQYF
D gene: NA
V gene: TRBV20-1
J gene: TRBJ2-4
clone size: NA

CDR3 DNA: TGTGCCAGCAGCGTAGATGCTAGAGCTGAGCAGTTCTTC
CDR3 protein: CASSVDARAEQFF
D gene: NA
V gene: TRBV9
J gene: TRBJ2-1
clone size: NA

CDR3 DNA: TGTGCCACCAGCAGACAGGGTAAGGATCAGCCCCAGCATTTT
CDR3 protein: CATSRQGKDQPQHF
D gene: NA
V gene: TRBV15
J gene: TRBJ1-5
clone size: few

CDR3 DNA: TGTGCCAGCAGCCCTTGGACCGGGGACACCGGGGAGCTGTTTTTT
CDR3 protein: CASSPWTGDTGELFF
D gene: NA
V gene: TRBV7-9
J gene: TRBJ2-2
clone size: NA

CDR3 DNA: TGTGCCACCAGTGCAGGGGGTTATGGCTACACCTTC
CDR3 protein: CATSAGGYGYTF
D gene: TRBD1
V gene: TRBV24-1
J gene: TRBJ1-2
clone size: few

CDR3 DNA: TGTGCCAGCAGTTTCGGGAGAGACGGCTCCTACGAGCAGTACTTC
CDR3 protein: CASSFGRDGSYEQYF
D gene: NA
V gene: TRBV12-3/TRBV12-4
J gene: TRBJ2-7
clone size: few

CDR3 DNA: TGTGCCAGCAAATTAGGGAGCACAGATACGCAGTATTTT
CDR3 protein: CASKLGSTDTQYF
D gene: NA
V gene: TRBV12-3/TRBV12-4
J gene: TRBJ2-3
clone size: few

CDR3 DNA: TGCAGCGTTGAGTGGTACCGGGACAGGGGGCACACCGGGGAGCTGTTTTTT
CDR3 protein: CSVEWYRDRGHTGELFF
D gene: TRBD1
V gene: TRBV29-1
J gene: TRBJ2-2
clone size: NA

CDR3 DNA: TGTGCCAGCAGTATAGGGACAGGGTCTGAAGCTTTCTTT
CDR3 protein: CASSIGTGSEAFF
D gene: TRBD1
V gene: TRBV6-5
J gene: TRBJ1-1
clone size: NA

CDR3 DNA: TGCAGTGCTAGATCGCAGGGGATACAGTTCTTC
CDR3 protein: CSARSQGIQFF
D gene: NA
V gene: TRBV20-1
J gene: TRBJ2-1
clone size: NA

CDR3 DNA: TGTGCCAGCAGCGTACAGGGGGCGGAAATGGATGGCTACACCTTC
CDR3 protein: CASSVQGAEMDGYTF
D gene: TRBD1
V gene: TRBV11-2
J gene: TRBJ1-2
clone size: NA

CDR3 DNA: TGTGCCATCAGTGAGGGATTAGCGGGGACCTACAATGAGCAGTTCTTC
CDR3 protein: CAISEGLAGTYNEQFF
D gene: TRBD2
V gene: TRBV10-3
J gene: TRBJ2-1
clone size: NA

CDR3 DNA: TGTGCCAGCAGCCAAGACTCGGGACTAGCGGTTACAGATACGCAGTATTTT
CDR3 protein: CASSQDSGLAVTDTQYF
D gene: TRBD2
V gene: TRBV4-2
J gene: TRBJ2-3
clone size: few

CDR3 DNA: TGCGCCAGCAGCTTAGGCGAGACAGCCAAAAACATTCAGTACTTC
CDR3 protein: CASSLGETAKNIQYF
D gene: NA
V gene: TRBV5-1
J gene: TRBJ2-4
clone size: few